A selection of T cell receptor beta chains follows, all from one sample in a study of human T cells and chemical hapten exposure. TCRdb reprocessed the RACE reads via MiXCR and lists one record per CDR3 protein. The sample gives 27,000 or so distinct CDR3 sequences, more than 5% of which show up once; about 6% is in the top ten. This specimen consisted of whole blood, obtained in connection with sensitization to the hapten diphenylcyclopropenone (DPC). These receptor sequences come from a man aged 25 to 45 with alopecia areata. Some clones in this sample may be carry-over from other donors' samples. CDR3s include the opening cysteine and the closing phenylalanine or tryptophan. D genes are given only for firm matches. Rows give clone size only sometimes, using once, few, many, or a class for an expanded clone.

TRBV29-1	TRBD1	many	TRBJ1-2	TGCAGCGTTAGCCTGGACAGGGATGGCTACACCTTC	CSVSLDRDGYTF
TRBV29-1	TRBD2	many	TRBJ2-3	TGCAGCGCTGGGGGTCCAGCGGGAATCACTAGCACAGATACGCAGTATTTT	CSAGGPAGITSTDTQYF
TRBV11-3	-	many	TRBJ2-3	TGTGCCAGCAGCCCGGGGTTTGACCGGGGTCAATTTTCCACAGATACGCAGTATTTT	CASSPGFDRGQFSTDTQYF
TRBV29-1	-	many	TRBJ2-2	TGCAGCGTTGCCTGGAACACCGGGGAGCTGTTTTTT	CSVAWNTGELFF
TRBV4-3	-	many	TRBJ2-1	TGCGCCAGCAGCTCTCGACTAAGCGGAGACAATGAGCAGTTCTTC	CASSSRLSGDNEQFF
TRBV7-2	TRBD1	many	TRBJ2-7	TGTGCCAGCACCCTAGGGGCAGGGGGCAGGTACGAGCAGTACTTC	CASTLGAGGRYEQYF
TRBV14	TRBD1	many	TRBJ2-2	TGTGCCAGCAGTGGACAGGGCACCGGGGAGCTGTTTTTT	CASSGQGTGELFF
TRBV27	-	many	TRBJ2-7	TGTGCCAGCAGTTTAGGGGGGCCGAGCGAGCAGTACTTC	CASSLGGPSEQYF
TRBV7-9	TRBD1	many	TRBJ1-2	TGTGCCAGCAGCTTCGCCGGGACAGTTTACCCCTATGGCTACACCTTC	CASSFAGTVYPYGYTF
TRBV6-1	-	many	TRBJ2-7	TGTGCCAGCAGTGAAGACTTTCGCGAGCAGTACTTC	CASSEDFREQYF
TRBV29-1	-	many	TRBJ2-7	TGCAGCGTTGAGGTGGCGGACTACGAGCAGTACTTC	CSVEVADYEQYF
TRBV4-1	TRBD1	many	TRBJ1-1	TGCGCCAGCAGCCAAGACAGACAGGGCTCAACTGAAGCTTTCTTT	CASSQDRQGSTEAFF
TRBV3-1	-	many	TRBJ1-1	TGTGCCAGCAGCCAAGGGTTGGGGATCACTGAAGCTTTCTTT	CASSQGLGITEAFF
TRBV29-1	TRBD1	-	TRBJ2-1	TGCAGCGTACGACAGGGTAGTGAGCAGTTCTTC	CSVRQGSEQFF
TRBV2	-	medium-sized	TRBJ2-7	TGTGCCAGCAGTGGGCCCTCAGACACAAGCTCCTACGAGCAGTACTTC	CASSGPSDTSSYEQYF
TRBV5-8	TRBD2	-	TRBJ2-3	TGTGCCAGCAGCCCCAAGCGGGGGCAGGGCACAGATACGCAGTATTTT	CASSPKRGQGTDTQYF
TRBV5-5	-	many	TRBJ2-7	TGTGCCGGCAGTCTCTGGGGGGCAATGTACGAGCAGTACTTC	CAGSLWGAMYEQYF
TRBV12-3/TRBV12-4	-	many	TRBJ2-7	TGTGCCAGCACCCTGAGGGGTAGCTACGAGCAGTACTTC	CASTLRGSYEQYF
TRBV2	TRBD1	many	TRBJ2-1	TGTGCCAGCAGTCAGGGGGCGGTTGAGCAGTTCTTC	CASSQGAVEQFF
TRBV29-1	-	medium-sized	TRBJ2-5	TGCAGCGTTGAAGCCCCCCTGAAGAAGACCCAGTACTTC	CSVEAPLKKTQYF
TRBV4-3	TRBD1	many	TRBJ1-5	TGCGCCAGCAGCCCGACAGGGGGATCTCAGCCCCAGCATTTT	CASSPTGGSQPQHF
TRBV4-3	TRBD1	many	TRBJ2-1	TGCGCCAGCTCGGGACAGGGTTATGAGCAGTTCTTC	CASSGQGYEQFF
TRBV12-3/TRBV12-4	TRBD1	many	TRBJ2-3	TGTGCCAGCAGTCCGCCGGGACAGGGGATCACAGATACGCAGTATTTT	CASSPPGQGITDTQYF
TRBV7-9	-	many	TRBJ1-5	TGTGCCAGCGCGGCCGCCCGCGGCGAGAGCAATCAGCCCCAGCATTTT	CASAAARGESNQPQHF
TRBV20-1	TRBD2	many	TRBJ2-1	TGCAGTGCTAGAGTACCGGGGGGGTACAATGAGCAGTTCTTC	CSARVPGGYNEQFF
TRBV12-3/TRBV12-4	TRBD1	-	TRBJ1-2	TGTGCCAGCAGTTTAGTAGGGGACAGCCCGTCTAAGGGCTACACCTTC	CASSLVGDSPSKGYTF
TRBV19	TRBD1	many	TRBJ2-1	TGTGCCAGTAGTATCCGGGACAGCTCCTACAATGAGCAGTTCTTC	CASSIRDSSYNEQFF
TRBV2	TRBD2	many	TRBJ2-2	TGTGCCAGCAGGCTAGCGGGTTACAACACCGGGGAGCTGTTTTTT	CASRLAGYNTGELFF
TRBV7-2	-	many	TRBJ2-5	TGTGCCAGCAGGGGGCTCGGAGGAGAGACCCAGTACTTC	CASRGLGGETQYF
TRBV4-2	TRBD1	many	TRBJ2-2	TGTGCCAGCAGCCCCCCAGGGGGAGCGAACACCGGGGAGCTGTTTTTT	CASSPPGGANTGELFF
TRBV5-6	-	many	TRBJ1-5	TGTGCCAGCAGCTTGGGGGCAGGGCAGCCCCAGCATTTT	CASSLGAGQPQHF
TRBV7-9	TRBD1	many	TRBJ1-4	TGTGCCAGCAGCCCGGACAGGGGTTCGGGTACTAATGAAAAACTGTTTTTT	CASSPDRGSGTNEKLFF
TRBV18	-	many	TRBJ2-5	TGTGCCAGCTCCGGACGTGAAGGGGAGACCCAGTACTTC	CASSGREGETQYF
TRBV30	TRBD2	many	TRBJ2-7	TGTGCCTGGAGTCAAACTAGCGGGGGTAACGAGCAGTACTTC	CAWSQTSGGNEQYF
TRBV24-1	-	few	TRBJ2-1	TGTGCCACCAGTGATACCTCAGGGCGAGGCTCCTACAATGAGCAGTTCTTC	CATSDTSGRGSYNEQFF
TRBV12-3/TRBV12-4	-	many	TRBJ1-5	TGTGCCAGCAGTTTCAGCAGGGCGAACCAGCCCCAGCATTTT	CASSFSRANQPQHF
TRBV12-3/TRBV12-4	TRBD1	many	TRBJ2-2	TGTGCCAGCAGTCCCCGGGACAGTAGGACCGGGGAGCTGTTTTTT	CASSPRDSRTGELFF
TRBV4-3	-	many	TRBJ2-6	TGCGCCAGCAGCTCGAACCTCCACATGACTAATGGGGCCAACGTCCTGACTTTC	CASSSNLHMTNGANVLTF
TRBV7-2	-	many	TRBJ1-5	TGTGCCAGCAGCTTAAAGTCCGGGGATCATCAGCCCCAGCATTTT	CASSLKSGDHQPQHF
TRBV12-3/TRBV12-4	TRBD1	many	TRBJ1-2	TGTGCCAGCAGTCCCGGAATCCGGGACAGGGGGGAGTGGTATGGCTACACCTTC	CASSPGIRDRGEWYGYTF
TRBV7-8	TRBD1	many	TRBJ2-7	TGTGCCAGCAGCCCCTGGGACAGGGCTTCCTACGAGCAGTACTTC	CASSPWDRASYEQYF
TRBV5-4	-	many	TRBJ1-2	TGTGCCAGCAGCTTGGCGGCCTTCCTAACCTTC	CASSLAAFLTF
TRBV7-9	TRBD2	few	TRBJ2-3	TGTGCCAGCAGCTTAGATCCAGCGGGAGTAGATACGCAGTATTTT	CASSLDPAGVDTQYF
TRBV30	-	many	TRBJ1-4	TGTGCCTGGACCCGGGCGAAGGCAACTAATGAAAAACTGTTTTTT	CAWTRAKATNEKLFF
TRBV5-1	TRBD1	-	TRBJ2-3	TGCGCCAGCAGCTTGGCACGGGACAGGGCTTCCACAGATACGCAGTATTTT	CASSLARDRASTDTQYF
TRBV2	-	many	TRBJ2-7	TGTGCCAGCTTTCTAGGGATGCTATCCTACGAGCAGTACTTC	CASFLGMLSYEQYF
TRBV7-9	-	many	TRBJ1-5	TGTGCCAGCAGCACGGCGGGTCAGCCCCAGCATTTT	CASSTAGQPQHF
TRBV7-2	TRBD2	many	TRBJ2-7	TGTGCCAGCAGCCGACGGACTAGCGGGAGCCACGAGCAGTACTTC	CASSRRTSGSHEQYF
TRBV6-2/TRBV6-3	TRBD1	many	TRBJ1-5	TGTGCCAGCAGGACAGGGAATCAGCCCCAGCATTTT	CASRTGNQPQHF
TRBV6-6	-	-	TRBJ1-4	TGTGCCAGCAGTTACATGGCAGGGAGAACTAATGAAAAACTGTTTTTT	CASSYMAGRTNEKLFF
TRBV29-1	-	many	TRBJ2-5	TGCAGCGTAGGTCACAGGGTCCAAGAGACCCAGTACTTC	CSVGHRVQETQYF
TRBV3-1	-	-	TRBJ2-3	TGTGCCAGCAGCCAAAGAGGGGGAGGTGTCGCAGATACGCAGTATTTT	CASSQRGGGVADTQYF
TRBV20-1	-	-	TRBJ2-1	TGCAGTGCTAGTAGGGAGGCCTCCTACAATGAGCAGTTCTTC	CSASREASYNEQFF
TRBV7-6	-	many	TRBJ2-1	TGTGCCAGCAGCTTAGCTACTCTTGGACAGAGCTCCTACAATGAGCAGTTCTTC	CASSLATLGQSSYNEQFF
TRBV5-1	TRBD1	many	TRBJ1-1	TGCGCCAGCAGCTCCGACAGGGGGCAATGGATGAACACTGAAGCTTTCTTT	CASSSDRGQWMNTEAFF
TRBV6-2/TRBV6-3	TRBD1	many	TRBJ1-5	TGTGCCAGCAGTTGGGACAGTGGCTCTAGCAATCAGCCCCAGCATTTT	CASSWDSGSSNQPQHF
TRBV6-2/TRBV6-3	-	many	TRBJ1-1	TGTGCCAGCAGTTACTACGGTGTTCCTGAAGCTTTCTTT	CASSYYGVPEAFF